The rows below give T cell receptor beta chains drawn from one sample of a study of CD8+CD57+ T cells in acquired aplastic anemia. One entry per CDR3 protein, called by TCRdb with MiXCR from the reads. Of roughly 180,000 distinct CDR3 sequences listed, roughly 65% are singletons. Sequencing was done on a sample of sorted CD4+, CD8+, or CD8+CD57+ T cells (not recorded which) from PBMCs. These receptors were taken from a human donor with aplastic anemia. The CDR3 runs from the conserved cysteine through the conserved F or W. Fields, in order: CDR3 protein, CDR3 DNA, V gene, J gene, D gene, clone size. D genes are given only for firm matches. The size field is filled for only some rows; it gives once, few, many or a size class.

cdr3_aa: CAISSDRAGEQYF; cdr3_nt: TGTGCCATCAGCTCGGACAGGGCGGGTGAGCAGTACTTC; v_call: TRBV10-3; j_call: TRBJ2-7; d_call: TRBD1; clone_size: NA
cdr3_aa: CASSLLGTESEQYF; cdr3_nt: TGTGCCAGCAGTTTACTAGGGACTGAGTCCGAGCAGTACTTC; v_call: TRBV12-3/TRBV12-4; j_call: TRBJ2-7; d_call: NA; clone_size: NA
cdr3_aa: CASSELVGSTDTQYF; cdr3_nt: TGTGCCAGCAGTGAACTCGTGGGCTCCACAGATACGCAGTATTTT; v_call: TRBV25-1; j_call: TRBJ2-3; d_call: NA; clone_size: NA
cdr3_aa: CASSAGAGGRGTPQYF; cdr3_nt: TGTGCCAGCAGCGCGGGGGCGGGGGGGCGGGGGACCCCCCAGTACTTC; v_call: TRBV9; j_call: TRBJ2-5; d_call: TRBD2; clone_size: NA
cdr3_aa: CASSPLSGSGNTIYF; cdr3_nt: TGTGCCAGCAGCCCGTTGTCCGGCTCTGGAAACACCATATATTTT; v_call: TRBV7-8; j_call: TRBJ1-3; d_call: NA; clone_size: NA
cdr3_aa: CATSSYQRSGANVLTF; cdr3_nt: TGTGCCACCAGCAGCTACCAACGATCTGGGGCCAACGTCCTGACTTTC; v_call: TRBV15; j_call: TRBJ2-6; d_call: NA; clone_size: NA
cdr3_aa: CASSPRGVVETQYF; cdr3_nt: TGTGCCAGCAGCCCTCGGGGGGTAGTGGAGACCCAGTACTTC; v_call: TRBV5-1; j_call: TRBJ2-5; d_call: TRBD2; clone_size: NA
cdr3_aa: CATSDTLDTQYF; cdr3_nt: TGTGCCACCAGTGACACGCTTGATACGCAGTATTTT; v_call: TRBV24-1; j_call: TRBJ2-3; d_call: NA; clone_size: few
cdr3_aa: CSVEETGYGYTF; cdr3_nt: TGCAGCGTTGAGGAGACAGGTTATGGCTACACCTTC; v_call: TRBV29-1; j_call: TRBJ1-2; d_call: NA; clone_size: NA
cdr3_aa: CASSGMTGVSEKLFF; cdr3_nt: TGTGCCAGCAGTGGGATGACAGGGGTTAGCGAAAAACTGTTTTTT; v_call: TRBV25-1; j_call: TRBJ1-4; d_call: TRBD1; clone_size: NA
cdr3_aa: CASRGRYTEAFF; cdr3_nt: TGTGCCAGCAGGGGCCGGTACACTGAAGCTTTCTTT; v_call: TRBV6-9; j_call: TRBJ1-1; d_call: NA; clone_size: NA
cdr3_aa: CASSFLAGMETQYF; cdr3_nt: TGTGCCAGCAGCTTCTTAGCGGGAATGGAGACCCAGTACTTC; v_call: TRBV13; j_call: TRBJ2-5; d_call: TRBD2; clone_size: NA
cdr3_aa: CASSVDNTDTQYF; cdr3_nt: TGTGCCAGCAGCGTGGATAACACAGATACGCAGTATTTT; v_call: TRBV7-6; j_call: TRBJ2-3; d_call: NA; clone_size: NA
cdr3_aa: CSAPPTGEETEAFF; cdr3_nt: TGCAGTGCTCCTCCAACAGGGGAGGAAACTGAAGCTTTCTTT; v_call: TRBV20-1; j_call: TRBJ1-1; d_call: TRBD1; clone_size: NA
cdr3_aa: CASSLDTVGELFF; cdr3_nt: TGTGCCAGCAGCTTAGACACAGTCGGGGAGCTGTTTTTT; v_call: TRBV7-9; j_call: TRBJ2-2; d_call: NA; clone_size: NA
cdr3_aa: CASSGEGTPGNTF; cdr3_nt: TGTGCCAGCAGCGGCGAAGGGACCCCTGGAAACACCTTC; v_call: TRBV9; j_call: TRBJ1-2; d_call: NA; clone_size: NA
cdr3_aa: CASSMGGGLVVEQFF; cdr3_nt: TGTGCCAGTAGTATGGGCGGGGGCCTGGTTGTTGAGCAGTTCTTC; v_call: TRBV19; j_call: TRBJ2-1; d_call: NA; clone_size: many
cdr3_aa: CSAPRTDRGSSGYTF; cdr3_nt: TGCAGCGCCCCACGAACTGACAGGGGGTCTTCTGGCTACACCTTC; v_call: TRBV29-1; j_call: TRBJ1-2; d_call: TRBD1; clone_size: once
cdr3_aa: CASSWDRGQNIQYF; cdr3_nt: TGTGCCAGCAGCTGGGACAGGGGGCAAAACATTCAGTACTTC; v_call: TRBV12-3/TRBV12-4; j_call: TRBJ2-4; d_call: TRBD1; clone_size: many
cdr3_aa: CASSSGQGQGGYTF; cdr3_nt: TGTGCCAGCAGCTCTGGTCAGGGCCAGGGTGGCTACACCTTC; v_call: TRBV7-9; j_call: TRBJ1-2; d_call: NA; clone_size: few
cdr3_aa: CASSLNRGGYEQYF; cdr3_nt: TGCGCCAGCAGCTTGAACAGGGGAGGCTACGAGCAGTACTTC; v_call: TRBV5-1; j_call: TRBJ2-7; d_call: NA; clone_size: many
cdr3_aa: CASSIWGQGNEKLFF; cdr3_nt: TGTGCCAGTAGTATCTGGGGACAGGGAAATGAAAAACTGTTTTTT; v_call: TRBV19; j_call: TRBJ1-4; d_call: TRBD1; clone_size: NA
cdr3_aa: CASRAGGREPQHF; cdr3_nt: TGTGCCAGCAGGGCAGGGGGCAGGGAGCCCCAGCATTTT; v_call: TRBV2; j_call: TRBJ1-5; d_call: TRBD1; clone_size: NA
cdr3_aa: CASISETGGTNTEAFF; cdr3_nt: TGTGCCAGCATATCCGAGACAGGGGGGACAAACACTGAAGCTTTCTTT; v_call: TRBV2; j_call: TRBJ1-1; d_call: TRBD1; clone_size: few
cdr3_aa: CASSIETGELFF; cdr3_nt: TGTGCCAGTAGTATTGAGACAGGGGAGCTGTTTTTT; v_call: TRBV19; j_call: TRBJ2-2; d_call: NA; clone_size: few
cdr3_aa: CASSPSGQGAEQYF; cdr3_nt: TGTGCCAGCAGCCCCTCGGGACAGGGGGCCGAGCAGTACTTC; v_call: TRBV7-3; j_call: TRBJ2-7; d_call: TRBD1; clone_size: NA
cdr3_aa: CASSGDGLGTQYF; cdr3_nt: TGTGCCAGCAGCGGGGATGGCTTAGGGACCCAGTACTTC; v_call: TRBV9; j_call: TRBJ2-5; d_call: NA; clone_size: NA
cdr3_aa: CASSAGDPSNEQYF; cdr3_nt: TGTGCCAGCAGTGCGGGGGACCCATCGAACGAGCAGTACTTC; v_call: TRBV2; j_call: TRBJ2-7; d_call: NA; clone_size: NA
cdr3_aa: CASYPQTVSSTDTQYF; cdr3_nt: TGTGCCAGCTATCCTCAGACAGTTTCTAGCACAGATACGCAGTATTTT; v_call: TRBV2; j_call: TRBJ2-3; d_call: NA; clone_size: many
cdr3_aa: CASKTGGSYEQYF; cdr3_nt: TGTGCCAGCAAGACAGGGGGCTCCTACGAGCAGTACTTC; v_call: TRBV2; j_call: TRBJ2-7; d_call: TRBD1; clone_size: NA
cdr3_aa: CATSDATGEQYF; cdr3_nt: TGTGCCACCAGTGATGCTACGGGTGAGCAGTACTTC; v_call: TRBV24-1; j_call: TRBJ2-7; d_call: NA; clone_size: many
cdr3_aa: CASRRGGSYNEQFF; cdr3_nt: TGTGCCAGCAGGCGGGGGGGCTCCTACAATGAGCAGTTCTTC; v_call: TRBV27; j_call: TRBJ2-1; d_call: TRBD2; clone_size: NA
cdr3_aa: CASKVTLYNSPLHF; cdr3_nt: TGTGCCAGTAAGGTGACGCTCTATAATTCACCCCTCCACTTT; v_call: TRBV19; j_call: TRBJ1-6; d_call: NA; clone_size: NA
cdr3_aa: CATSRASDPSTDTQYF; cdr3_nt: TGCGCCACCTCGAGGGCTAGCGACCCTTCCACAGATACGCAGTATTTT; v_call: TRBV10-1; j_call: TRBJ2-3; d_call: NA; clone_size: once
cdr3_aa: CASSYARNTEAFF; cdr3_nt: TGTGCCAGCAGTTACGCCCGGAACACTGAAGCTTTCTTT; v_call: TRBV6-5; j_call: TRBJ1-1; d_call: NA; clone_size: many
cdr3_aa: CASSLTSGSHNEQFF; cdr3_nt: TGCGCCAGCAGCTTGACTAGCGGGAGCCACAATGAGCAGTTCTTC; v_call: TRBV5-1; j_call: TRBJ2-1; d_call: TRBD2; clone_size: NA
cdr3_aa: CASSPSSGRAYNEQFF; cdr3_nt: TGTGCCAGCAGCCCATCTAGCGGGAGGGCCTACAATGAGCAGTTCTTC; v_call: TRBV7-3; j_call: TRBJ2-1; d_call: TRBD2; clone_size: NA
cdr3_aa: CASSLVSSNYGYTF; cdr3_nt: TGTGCCAGCAGCTTAGTATCGTCTAACTATGGCTACACCTTC; v_call: TRBV7-9; j_call: TRBJ1-2; d_call: NA; clone_size: NA
cdr3_aa: CASSARRGEKDTEAFF; cdr3_nt: TGCGCCAGCAGCGCCCGACGGGGGGAAAAGGACACTGAAGCTTTCTTT; v_call: TRBV5-1; j_call: TRBJ1-1; d_call: NA; clone_size: many
cdr3_aa: CSATQGTGRNYEQYF; cdr3_nt: TGCAGTGCTACGCAAGGGACGGGGAGAAACTACGAGCAGTACTTC; v_call: TRBV20-1; j_call: TRBJ2-7; d_call: NA; clone_size: NA
cdr3_aa: CASSRPGTETDTQYF; cdr3_nt: TGCGCCAGCAGCCGGCCCGGGACAGAAACAGATACGCAGTATTTT; v_call: TRBV5-1; j_call: TRBJ2-3; d_call: TRBD1; clone_size: NA
cdr3_aa: CASTKGGQGAFF; cdr3_nt: TGTGCCAGTACCAAGGGGGGCCAGGGAGCTTTCTTT; v_call: TRBV19; j_call: TRBJ1-1; d_call: NA; clone_size: once
cdr3_aa: CASSQAPGVQGWEQFF; cdr3_nt: TGTGCCAGCAGCCAAGCCCCAGGTGTACAGGGGTGGGAGCAGTTCTTC; v_call: TRBV14; j_call: TRBJ2-1; d_call: TRBD1; clone_size: NA
cdr3_aa: CAISEMISNQPQHF; cdr3_nt: TGTGCCATCAGTGAGATGATTAGCAATCAGCCCCAGCATTTT; v_call: TRBV10-3; j_call: TRBJ1-5; d_call: NA; clone_size: NA
cdr3_aa: CSVPTGRNTEAFF; cdr3_nt: TGCAGCGTGCCAACGGGGAGGAACACTGAAGCTTTCTTT; v_call: TRBV29-1; j_call: TRBJ1-1; d_call: NA; clone_size: NA
cdr3_aa: CASSLGGNIQYF; cdr3_nt: TGTGCCAGCAGCTTGGGGGGGAACATTCAGTACTTC; v_call: TRBV7-9; j_call: TRBJ2-4; d_call: TRBD2; clone_size: once
cdr3_aa: CATSEAGTGEQYF; cdr3_nt: TGTGCCACCAGTGAGGCAGGGACTGGCGAGCAGTACTTC; v_call: TRBV24-1; j_call: TRBJ2-7; d_call: NA; clone_size: NA
cdr3_aa: CASSVGGGGNSPLHF; cdr3_nt: TGTGCCAGCAGCGTAGGAGGGGGCGGCAATTCACCCCTCCACTTT; v_call: TRBV9; j_call: TRBJ1-6; d_call: TRBD1; clone_size: NA
cdr3_aa: CSAQGGNSPLHF; cdr3_nt: TGCAGTGCCCAGGGAGGAAATTCACCCCTCCACTTT; v_call: TRBV20-1; j_call: TRBJ1-6; d_call: NA; clone_size: NA
cdr3_aa: CASSLRGGSNQPQHF; cdr3_nt: TGCGCCAGCAGCTTGCGGGGGGGTAGCAATCAGCCCCAGCATTTT; v_call: TRBV5-1; j_call: TRBJ1-5; d_call: NA; clone_size: many
cdr3_aa: CASSLGEGANGYTF; cdr3_nt: TGTGCCAGCAGCTTAGGGGAGGGGGCGAATGGCTACACCTTC; v_call: TRBV7-9; j_call: TRBJ1-2; d_call: TRBD1; clone_size: many
cdr3_aa: CASSQTAGQPQHF; cdr3_nt: TGTGCCAGTAGTCAGACAGCGGGTCAGCCCCAGCATTTT; v_call: TRBV19; j_call: TRBJ1-5; d_call: NA; clone_size: NA
cdr3_aa: CASSSSQTVKYF; cdr3_nt: TGTGCCAGCAGCTCCTCCCAGACAGTAAAGTACTTC; v_call: TRBV7-8; j_call: TRBJ2-7; d_call: NA; clone_size: few